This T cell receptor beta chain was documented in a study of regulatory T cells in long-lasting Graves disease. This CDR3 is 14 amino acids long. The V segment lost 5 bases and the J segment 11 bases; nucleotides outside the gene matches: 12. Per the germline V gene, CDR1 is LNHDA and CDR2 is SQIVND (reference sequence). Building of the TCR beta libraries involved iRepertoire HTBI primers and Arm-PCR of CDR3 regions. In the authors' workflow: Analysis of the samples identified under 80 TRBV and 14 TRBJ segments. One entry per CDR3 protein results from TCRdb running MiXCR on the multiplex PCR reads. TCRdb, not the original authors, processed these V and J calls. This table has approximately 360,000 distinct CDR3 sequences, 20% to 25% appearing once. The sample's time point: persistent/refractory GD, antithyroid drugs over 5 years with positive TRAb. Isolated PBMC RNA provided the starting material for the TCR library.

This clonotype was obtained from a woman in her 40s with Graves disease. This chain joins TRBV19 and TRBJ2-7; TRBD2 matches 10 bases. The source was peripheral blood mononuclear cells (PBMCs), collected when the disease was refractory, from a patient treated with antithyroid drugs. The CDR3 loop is CASSHGTSAPSEYF. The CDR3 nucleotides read TGTGCCAGTAGTCACGGGACTAGCGCCCCGTCGGAGTACTTC.